A selection of T cell receptor beta chains follows, all from one sample in a study of cytotoxic CD8 clonotypes in ibrutinib-treated CLL. Sequencing was performed with immunoSEQ multiplex PCR; in TCRdb, only in-frame clones are kept and a portion is missing. The sample has fewer than 300,000 clones, more than 70% seen once. Source: PBMCs, taken at disease progression, from a patient treated with ibrutinib. All receptors come from a human donor with chronic lymphocytic leukemia. Both conserved end residues are part of each CDR3. A D gene is named only where the DNA matches it firmly. Size is stated for part of the rows, as once, few or many counts, or as a class when the clone is expanded.

V gene,clone size,D gene,J gene,CDR3 length,CDR3 DNA,CDR3 protein
TRBV7-9,.,.,TRBJ1-2,18,TGTGCCAGCAGCCCATACCCCTACAGGGAACGAGCTAACTATGGCTACACCTTC,CASSPYPYRERANYGYTF
TRBV27,.,TRBD2,TRBJ2-5,17,TGTGCCAGCAGTCCCCGGACTAGCGGGAGTGGACAAGAGACCCAGTACTTC,CASSPRTSGSGQETQYF
TRBV18,.,TRBD2,TRBJ2-7,13,TGTGCCAGCTCACCTAGCGGGAACTACGAGCAGTACTTC,CASSPSGNYEQYF
TRBV5-1,.,.,TRBJ2-2,12,TGCGCCAGCAGCTTGATGGCAGCGGAGCTGTTTTTT,CASSLMAAELFF
TRBV4-1,.,.,TRBJ1-5,16,TGCGCCAGCAGCCAAGATGGTCAGAGTAGCAATCAGCCCCAGCATTTT,CASSQDGQSSNQPQHF
TRBV27,.,.,TRBJ2-1,14,TGTGCCAGCAGGGGGGTTGTCTCCTACAATGAGCAGTTCTTC,CASRGVVSYNEQFF
TRBV6-7,once,TRBD1,TRBJ1-2,16,TGTGCCAGCAGTTACATCGACAGGGGGCGTCGGTATGGCTACACCTTC,CASSYIDRGRRYGYTF
TRBV19,.,TRBD2,TRBJ2-3,13,TGTGCCAGTAGGGCGGGAGGGTCAGATACGCAGTATTTT,CASRAGGSDTQYF
TRBV2,.,TRBD2,TRBJ2-7,15,TGTGCCAGCAGCGCCACCGGGACTAGGGCTGTCGAGCAGTACTTC,CASSATGTRAVEQYF
TRBV29-1,.,TRBD1,TRBJ2-7,15,TGCAGCGTTGAAGTGCTCGACAGGGAGAACTACGAGCAGTACTTC,CSVEVLDRENYEQYF
TRBV11-2,.,.,TRBJ2-1,12,TGTGCCAGCAGCCTGGACGACAATGAGCAGTTCTTC,CASSLDDNEQFF
TRBV19,.,.,TRBJ1-1,13,TGTGCCAGTAGTATAGGAGAGGGGCGATCCGCTTTCTTT,CASSIGEGRSAFF
TRBV12-5,.,TRBD1,TRBJ1-1,14,TGTGCTAGTGGTTCGGACAGGGTGAACACTGAAGCTTTCTTT,CASGSDRVNTEAFF
TRBV2,.,TRBD1,TRBJ2-5,16,TGTGCCAGCAGTGAACCTGGACAGGGGGGGACGGAGACCCAGTACTTC,CASSEPGQGGTETQYF
TRBV5-3,.,.,TRBJ1-2,14,TGTGCCAGAAGCTTGAAGAGGGGCCGCTATGGCTACACCTTC,CARSLKRGRYGYTF
TRBV28,.,TRBD2,TRBJ2-3,16,TGTGCCAGCAGTTCCCCGGGACTAGCGGTCACAGATACGCAGTATTTT,CASSSPGLAVTDTQYF
TRBV9,once,.,TRBJ2-5,14,TGTGCCAGCAGCCCCCGACGGGCGCCTCTGGCCCAGTACTTC,CASSPRRAPLAQYF
TRBV19,.,.,TRBJ2-5,14,TGTGCCAGTAGTCCCTGGGACGGTGAAGAGACCCAGTACTTC,CASSPWDGEETQYF
TRBV18,.,.,TRBJ2-5,14,TGTGCCAGCTCACCACCGGGGCGCAGGGAGACCCAGTACTTC,CASSPPGRRETQYF
TRBV27,.,.,TRBJ2-3,15,TGTGCCAGCAGCTTTGGCAGGCCCGGCACAGATACGCAGTATTTT,CASSFGRPGTDTQYF
TRBV13,once,.,TRBJ1-1,16,TGTGCCAGCAGCTCCCCTTGGGGGGGAGTGAACACTGAAGCTTTCTTT,CASSSPWGGVNTEAFF
TRBV28,once,.,TRBJ2-3,17,TGTGCCAGCAGTTTTACGGGGACTTATCCCCACACAGATACGCAGTATTTT,CASSFTGTYPHTDTQYF
TRBV4-1,.,.,TRBJ2-7,16,TGCGCCAGCAGCCAAGATAGTCGGCAAGCGGACTACGAGCAGTACTTC,CASSQDSRQADYEQYF
TRBV10-1,.,TRBD2,TRBJ2-3,16,TGCGCCAGCAGTGAGTCAGGACTAGCGGGACCAGATACGCAGTATTTT,CASSESGLAGPDTQYF
TRBV2,.,.,TRBJ1-1,16,TGTGCCAGCAGTGAATCTATCGGACGGATGAACACTGAAGCTTTCTTT,CASSESIGRMNTEAFF
TRBV11-2,.,TRBD1,TRBJ2-3,16,TGTGCCAGCAGCCGTACGACAGGGGCTAGCACAGATACGCAGTATTTT,CASSRTTGASTDTQYF
TRBV4-1,.,.,TRBJ1-4,17,TGCGCCAGCAGCCAAGATGGAATGGGAGGTTCTAATGAAAAACTGTTTTTT,CASSQDGMGGSNEKLFF
TRBV19,.,.,TRBJ2-2,15,TGTGCCAGTAGTATAAACTGGAGCGGGACCGGGGAGCTGTTTTTT,CASSINWSGTGELFF
TRBV5-1,.,TRBD2,TRBJ2-7,14,TGCGCCAGCAGCCTAAGCGGGGGGGCCTACGAGCAGTACTTC,CASSLSGGAYEQYF
TRBV7-9,.,.,TRBJ2-1,13,TGTGCCAGCAGCTTGAGCGGCTACAATGAGCAGTTCTTC,CASSLSGYNEQFF
TRBV9,.,TRBD2,TRBJ2-7,15,TGTGCCAGCAGCGTGAGCGGGAGGGCCGGTTACGAGCAGTACTTC,CASSVSGRAGYEQYF
TRBV7-7,few,TRBD2,TRBJ2-3,14,TGTGCCAGCAGCGGGACTAGCGACACAGATACGCAGTATTTT,CASSGTSDTDTQYF
TRBV5-5,.,.,TRBJ1-1,14,TGTGCCAGCAGCTTGGTGGGGGGCGGTACTGAAGCTTTCTTT,CASSLVGGGTEAFF
TRBV2,.,.,TRBJ1-3,16,TGTGCCAGCAGAGTCCTCTCCTCGACAGCTGGAAACACCATATATTTT,CASRVLSSTAGNTIYF
TRBV5-1,once,TRBD1,TRBJ1-4,15,TGCGCCAGCAGCCGCCGGGACAGGGGGAGCGAAAAACTGTTTTTT,CASSRRDRGSEKLFF
TRBV5-1,.,TRBD1,TRBJ2-7,15,TGCGCCAGTTCTGCGTGGGGACAGGGGGTGTACGAGCAGTACTTC,CASSAWGQGVYEQYF
TRBV4-3,once,.,TRBJ1-5,15,TGCGCCAGCAGCCAAGATAGGGGGGTAAGGCAGCCCCAGCATTTT,CASSQDRGVRQPQHF
TRBV19,.,TRBD1,TRBJ2-1,15,TGTGCCAGTAGCGCCGGGACAGGGGGCCACAATGAGCAGTTCTTC,CASSAGTGGHNEQFF
TRBV7-7,few,.,TRBJ2-5,13,TGTGCCAGCAGCTTTGACCTACAAGAGACCCAGTACTTC,CASSFDLQETQYF
TRBV6-6,.,.,TRBJ1-4,14,TGTGCCAGCAGTTACTCGAGGGGAGGTGAAAAACTGTTTTTT,CASSYSRGGEKLFF
TRBV11-2,.,TRBD1,TRBJ2-1,15,TGTGCCAGCAGCTTCAACAGGGGCGAATACAATGAGCAGTTCTTC,CASSFNRGEYNEQFF
TRBV18,.,.,TRBJ2-7,14,TGTGCCAGCTCACCCCCAGGGAATAGTGGCGAGCAGTACTTC,CASSPPGNSGEQYF
TRBV27,.,.,TRBJ2-2,13,TGTGCCAGCAGAGTCCCTAGCGCCGGGGAGCTGTTTTTT,CASRVPSAGELFF
TRBV18,.,.,TRBJ1-2,13,TGTGCCAGCTCACCAGGACAGAACTATGGCTACACCTTC,CASSPGQNYGYTF
TRBV19,.,.,TRBJ2-5,11,TGTGCCAGTAGTATCCAAGAGACCCAGTACTTC,CASSIQETQYF
TRBV5-1,once,.,TRBJ2-5,16,TGCGCCAGCAGCATCCCGGGGGGACAGGAACAAGAGACCCAGTACTTC,CASSIPGGQEQETQYF